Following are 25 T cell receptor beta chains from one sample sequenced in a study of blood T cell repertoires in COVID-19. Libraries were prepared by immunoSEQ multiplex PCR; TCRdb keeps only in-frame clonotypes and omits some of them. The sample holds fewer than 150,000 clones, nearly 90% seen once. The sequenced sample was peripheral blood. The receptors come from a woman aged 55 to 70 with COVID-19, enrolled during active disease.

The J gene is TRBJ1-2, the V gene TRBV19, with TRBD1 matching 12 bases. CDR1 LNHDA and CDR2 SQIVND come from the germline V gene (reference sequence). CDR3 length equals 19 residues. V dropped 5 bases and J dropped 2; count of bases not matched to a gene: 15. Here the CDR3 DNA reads TGTGCCAGTAGTCTCCGAGGGGACAGGGGGCGAAGGAGGAACTATGGCTACACCTTC. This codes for CASSLRGDRGRRRNYGYTF.

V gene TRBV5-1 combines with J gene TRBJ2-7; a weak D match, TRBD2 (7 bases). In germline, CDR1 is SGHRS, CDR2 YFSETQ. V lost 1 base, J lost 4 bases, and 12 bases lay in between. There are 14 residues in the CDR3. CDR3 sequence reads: CASSLSGGAYEQYF. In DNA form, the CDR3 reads TGCGCCAGCAGCTTGTCGGGGGGCGCATACGAGCAGTACTTC.

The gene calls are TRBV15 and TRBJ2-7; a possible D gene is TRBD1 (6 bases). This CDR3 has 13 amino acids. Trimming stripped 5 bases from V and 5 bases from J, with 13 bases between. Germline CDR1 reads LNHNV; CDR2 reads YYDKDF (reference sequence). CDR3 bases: TGTGCCACCAGCTCAGGACAGTCCCACGAGCAGTACTTC. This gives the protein CATSSGQSHEQYF.

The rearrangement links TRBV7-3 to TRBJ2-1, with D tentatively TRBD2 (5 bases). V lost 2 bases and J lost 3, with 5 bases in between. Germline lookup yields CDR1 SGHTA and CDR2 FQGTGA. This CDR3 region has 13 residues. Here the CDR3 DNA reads TGTGCCAGCAGCTTAGGGAGCTACAATGAGCAGTTCTTC. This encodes CASSLGSYNEQFF.

The chain's CDR3 is CATSRGLISTYYEQYF. CDR3 bases: TGTGCCACCAGCAGAGGACTGATCTCAACCTACTACGAGCAGTACTTC. The V call is TRBV15, the J call TRBJ2-7; D gene ambiguous. Trimming removed 1 base at V and 3 bases at J, with 16 bases between. This CDR3 is 16 amino acids long. The germline V gene encodes CDR1 LNHNV and CDR2 YYDKDF (reference sequence).

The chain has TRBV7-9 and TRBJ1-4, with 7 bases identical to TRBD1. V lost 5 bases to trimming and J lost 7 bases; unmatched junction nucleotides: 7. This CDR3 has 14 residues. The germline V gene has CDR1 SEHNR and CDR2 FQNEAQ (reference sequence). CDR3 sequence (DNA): TGTGCCAGCAGCCGACAGGGTGAGCGTGAAAAACTGTTTTTT. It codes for CASSRQGEREKLFF. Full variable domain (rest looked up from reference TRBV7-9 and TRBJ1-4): DTGVSQNPRHKITKRGQNVTFRCDPISEHNRLYWYRQTLGQGPEFLTYFQNEAQLEKSRLLSDRFSAERPKGSFSTLEIQRTEQGDSAMYLCASSRQGEREKLFFGSGTQLSVL.

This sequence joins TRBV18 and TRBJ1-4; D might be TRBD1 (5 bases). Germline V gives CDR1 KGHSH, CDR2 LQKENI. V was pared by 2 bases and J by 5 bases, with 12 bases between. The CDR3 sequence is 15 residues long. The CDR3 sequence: CASSPGARPNEKLFF. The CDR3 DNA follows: TGTGCCAGCTCACCAGGGGCCAGACCGAATGAAAAACTGTTTTTT.

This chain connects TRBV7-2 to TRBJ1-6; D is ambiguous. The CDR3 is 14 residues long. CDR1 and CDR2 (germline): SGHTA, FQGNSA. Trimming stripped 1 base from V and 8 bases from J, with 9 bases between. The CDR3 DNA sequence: TGTGCCAGCAGCTTAGTACGAGAGGATTCACCCCTCCACTTT. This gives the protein CASSLVREDSPLHF.

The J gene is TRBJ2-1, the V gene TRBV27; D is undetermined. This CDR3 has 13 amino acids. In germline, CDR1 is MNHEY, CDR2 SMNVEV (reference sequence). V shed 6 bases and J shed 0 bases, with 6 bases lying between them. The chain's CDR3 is CASRLSSYNEQFF. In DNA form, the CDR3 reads TGTGCCAGCAGGCTAAGCTCCTACAATGAGCAGTTCTTC.

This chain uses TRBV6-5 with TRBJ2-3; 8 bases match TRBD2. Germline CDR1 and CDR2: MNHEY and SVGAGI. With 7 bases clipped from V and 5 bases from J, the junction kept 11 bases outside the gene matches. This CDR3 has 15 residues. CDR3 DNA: TGTGCCAGCACTGCGCCGGGACTAGGTATAGATACGCAGTATTTT. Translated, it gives CASTAPGLGIDTQYF.

CDR3 loop: CASSKVGQGKDTQYF. DNA for the CDR3: TGTGCCAGCAGCAAAGTTGGACAGGGCAAAGATACGCAGTATTTT. The rearrangement joins TRBV21-1 to TRBJ2-3; TRBD1 is the table's D call, not checked against the DNA. TRBV21-1 corresponds to a pseudogene. The CDR3 contains 15 residues.

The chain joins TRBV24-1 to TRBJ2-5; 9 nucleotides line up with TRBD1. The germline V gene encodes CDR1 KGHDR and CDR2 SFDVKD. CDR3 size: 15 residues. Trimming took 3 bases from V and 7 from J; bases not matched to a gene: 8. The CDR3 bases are TGTGCCACCAGTGATGCCGGACAGGGGAGAGGGACCCAGTACTTC. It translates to CATSDAGQGRGTQYF.

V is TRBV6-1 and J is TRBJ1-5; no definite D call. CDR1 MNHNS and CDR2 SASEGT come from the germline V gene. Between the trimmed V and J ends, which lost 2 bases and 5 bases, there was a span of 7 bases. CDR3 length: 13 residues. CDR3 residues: CASSERGYQPQHF. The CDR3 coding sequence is TGTGCCAGCAGTGAACGGGGATATCAGCCCCAGCATTTT.

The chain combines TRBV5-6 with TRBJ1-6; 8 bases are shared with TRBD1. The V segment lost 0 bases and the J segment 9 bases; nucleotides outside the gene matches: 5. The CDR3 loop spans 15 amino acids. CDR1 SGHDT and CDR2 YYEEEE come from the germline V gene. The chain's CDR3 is CASSLAQGAGSPLHF. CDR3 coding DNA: TGTGCCAGCAGCTTGGCGCAGGGGGCTGGTTCACCCCTCCACTTT.

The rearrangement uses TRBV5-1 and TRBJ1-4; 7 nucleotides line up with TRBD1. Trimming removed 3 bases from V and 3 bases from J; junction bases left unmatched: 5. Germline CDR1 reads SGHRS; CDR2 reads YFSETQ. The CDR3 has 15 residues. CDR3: CASSSHRGANEKLFF. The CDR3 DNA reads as TGCGCCAGCAGCTCCCACAGGGGAGCTAATGAAAAACTGTTTTTT.

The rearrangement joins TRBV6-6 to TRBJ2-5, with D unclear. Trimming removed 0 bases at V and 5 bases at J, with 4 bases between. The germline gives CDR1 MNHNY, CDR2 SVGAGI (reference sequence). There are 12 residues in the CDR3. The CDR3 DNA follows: TGTGCCAGCAGTTACTCCCGGGAGACCCAGTACTTC. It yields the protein CASSYSRETQYF.

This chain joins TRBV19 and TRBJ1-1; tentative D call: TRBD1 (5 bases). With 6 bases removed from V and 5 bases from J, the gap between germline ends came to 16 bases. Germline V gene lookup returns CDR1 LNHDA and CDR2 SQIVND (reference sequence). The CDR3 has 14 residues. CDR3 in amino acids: CASSSAGLGTEAFF. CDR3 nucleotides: TGTGCCAGTAGCTCCGCGGGGCTCGGGACTGAAGCTTTCTTT.

This CDR3 reads CAWSRTSEKLFF. In DNA, the CDR3 is TGTGCCTGGAGTCGTACAAGTGAAAAACTGTTTTTT. V usage is TRBV30 and J usage is TRBJ1-4; the D is unclear. This CDR3 has 12 amino acids. V dropped 2 bases and J dropped 7 bases, with 8 bases sitting between them. CDR1 and CDR2 from the germline V gene are GTSNPN and SVGIG (reference sequence).

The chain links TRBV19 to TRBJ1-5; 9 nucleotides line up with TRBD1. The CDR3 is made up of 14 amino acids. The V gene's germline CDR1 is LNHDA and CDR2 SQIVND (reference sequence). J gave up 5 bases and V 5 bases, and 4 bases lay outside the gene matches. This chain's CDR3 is CASSATGGDQPQHF. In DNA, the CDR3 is TGTGCCAGTAGTGCGACAGGGGGGGATCAGCCCCAGCATTTT.

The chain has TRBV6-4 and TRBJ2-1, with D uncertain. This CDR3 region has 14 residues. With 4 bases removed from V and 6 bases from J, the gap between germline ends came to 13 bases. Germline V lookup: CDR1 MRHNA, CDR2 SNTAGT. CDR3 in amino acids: CASSGSYYTNEQFF. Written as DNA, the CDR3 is TGTGCCAGCAGTGGTTCCTACTATACCAATGAGCAGTTCTTC.

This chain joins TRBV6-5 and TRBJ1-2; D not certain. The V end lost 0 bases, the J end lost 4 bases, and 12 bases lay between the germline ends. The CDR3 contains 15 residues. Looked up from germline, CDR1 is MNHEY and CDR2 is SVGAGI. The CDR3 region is CASSYSARHFYGYTF. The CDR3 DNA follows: TGTGCCAGCAGTTACTCGGCCAGGCACTTCTATGGCTACACCTTC.

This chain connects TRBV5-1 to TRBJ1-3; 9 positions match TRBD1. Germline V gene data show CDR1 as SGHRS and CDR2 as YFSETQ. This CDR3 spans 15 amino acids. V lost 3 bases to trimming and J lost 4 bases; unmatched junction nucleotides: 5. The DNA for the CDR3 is TGCGCCAGCAGCTCACAGGGGGCGCGGGGAAACACCATATATTTT. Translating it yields CASSSQGARGNTIYF.

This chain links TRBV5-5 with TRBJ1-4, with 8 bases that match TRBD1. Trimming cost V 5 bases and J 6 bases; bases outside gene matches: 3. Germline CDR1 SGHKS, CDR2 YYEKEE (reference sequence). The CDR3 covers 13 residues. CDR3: CASRSTGDEKLFF. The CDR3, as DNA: TGTGCCAGCAGGTCGACAGGGGATGAAAAACTGTTTTTT.

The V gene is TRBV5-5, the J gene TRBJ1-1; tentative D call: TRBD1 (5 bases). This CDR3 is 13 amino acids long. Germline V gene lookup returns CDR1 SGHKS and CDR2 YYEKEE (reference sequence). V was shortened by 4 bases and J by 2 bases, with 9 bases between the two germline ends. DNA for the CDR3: TGTGCCAGCAGCCCTGACAGTAACACTGAAGCTTTCTTT. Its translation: CASSPDSNTEAFF.

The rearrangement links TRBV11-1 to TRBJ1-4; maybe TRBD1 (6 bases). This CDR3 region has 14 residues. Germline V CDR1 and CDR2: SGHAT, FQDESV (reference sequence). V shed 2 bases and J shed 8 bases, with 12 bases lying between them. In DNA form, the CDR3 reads TGTGCCAGCAGCTTAACAGGGAGGGACGAAAAACTGTTTTTT. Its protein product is CASSLTGRDEKLFF.